A selection of T cell receptor beta chains follows, all from one sample in a study of cytomegalovirus exposure and HLA in healthy donors. TCRdb keeps only in-frame clones here, not all; method: immunoSEQ multiplex PCR. This table holds around 150,000 clones, roughly three quarters found once. The sample taken for sequencing was PBMCs. The receptor source for this set is a man younger than 30 in good health and CMV-seronegative. Both conserved end residues are part of each CDR3. A D gene is named only where the DNA matches it firmly. Rows give clone size only sometimes, using once, few, many, or a class for an expanded clone.

>15|.|TRBD2|TRBJ2-1|TRBV5-4
CASSSSGSSYNEQFF
TGTGCCAGCAGCAGTAGCGGGAGCTCCTACAATGAGCAGTTCTTC
>18|.|TRBD2|TRBJ2-5|TRBV5-1
CASSSEVPLTSAEETQYF
TGCGCCAGCAGCTCAGAGGTCCCCTTGACTAGCGCCGAAGAGACCCAGTACTTC
>15|.|TRBD1|TRBJ2-5|TRBV5-4
CASGYLTGGAETQYF
TGTGCCAGCGGATACTTGACAGGGGGCGCCGAGACCCAGTACTTC
>13|few|.|TRBJ1-5|TRBV5-4
CASSFNSNQPQHF
TGTGCCAGCAGCTTTAACTCCAATCAGCCCCAGCATTTT
>15|.|.|TRBJ1-2|TRBV6-5
CASSLRVGLNYGYTF
TGTGCCAGCAGCCTACGGGTGGGTCTTAACTATGGCTACACCTTC
>12|few|.|TRBJ2-3|TRBV6-5
CASTSSRDTQYF
TGTGCCAGCACTTCCTCGAGAGATACGCAGTATTTT
>18|.|TRBD2|TRBJ2-1|TRBV6-4
CASSKGATGTSFYNEQFF
TGTGCCAGCAGCAAGGGGGCTACCGGGACTAGCTTCTACAATGAGCAGTTCTTC
>19|.|TRBD1|TRBJ1-1|TRBV5-1
CASSRRVRMGTVGSTEAFF
TGCGCCAGCAGTAGGAGGGTGCGGATGGGGACAGTGGGAAGCACTGAAGCTTTCTTT
>14|.|TRBD1|TRBJ1-2|TRBV30
CAWIGTGFIYGYTF
TGTGCCTGGATCGGGACAGGGTTTATCTATGGCTACACCTTC
>13|.|TRBD1|TRBJ1-2|TRBV19
CASSWDSPYGYTF
TGTGCCAGTAGCTGGGACAGTCCCTATGGCTACACCTTC
>15|.|TRBD2|TRBJ2-1|TRBV9
CASSVVAAGYNEQFF
TGTGCCAGCAGCGTAGTAGCAGCGGGGTACAATGAGCAGTTCTTC
>15|.|TRBD2|TRBJ2-3|TRBV6-4
CASSLEAGGADTQYF
TGTGCCAGCAGCCTGGAAGCGGGGGGGGCAGATACGCAGTATTTT
>15|.|TRBD1|TRBJ2-3|TRBV6-8
CASSFPGQGSDTQYF
TGTGCCAGCAGTTTCCCGGGACAGGGTAGTGATACGCAGTATTTT
>14|.|.|TRBJ2-5|TRBV27
CASSFEKAGETQYF
TGTGCCAGCAGTTTTGAAAAGGCCGGGGAGACCCAGTACTTC
>14|.|.|TRBJ1-4|TRBV7-9
CASTSPPGLKKLFF
TGTGCCAGCACCTCCCCCCCAGGGTTGAAGAAACTGTTTTTT
>14|.|.|TRBJ1-5|TRBV2
CASSRAGGNQPQHF
TGTGCCAGCAGTCGGGCAGGGGGCAATCAGCCCCAGCATTTT
>14|.|TRBD2|TRBJ2-2|TRBV7-2
CASGTLAGLGELFF
TGTGCCAGCGGGACCTTAGCGGGGCTCGGGGAGCTGTTTTTT
>18|.|TRBD2|TRBJ2-6|TRBV6-1
CASSEVLGLQSGANVLTF
TGTGCCAGCAGTGAAGTTTTGGGACTACAATCTGGGGCCAACGTCCTGACTTTC
>17|.|TRBD2|TRBJ2-5|TRBV7-9
CASSYWTSGDLSRTQYF
TGTGCCAGCAGCTACTGGACTAGCGGGGACCTTAGTCGGACCCAGTACTTC
>12|few|TRBD1|TRBJ2-7|TRBV29-1
CSSGQGPYEQYF
TGCAGCAGCGGACAGGGACCCTACGAGCAGTACTTC
>13|.|TRBD1|TRBJ1-2|TRBV6-5
CASSYQTGEGYTF
TGTGCCAGCAGTTACCAGACAGGGGAAGGCTACACCTTC
>13|.|.|TRBJ1-5|TRBV27
CASSQANNQPQHF
TGTGCCAGCAGTCAGGCCAACAATCAGCCCCAGCATTTT
>13|.|.|TRBJ2-2|TRBV6-1
CASSDIVVGELFF
TGTGCCAGCAGCGATATAGTGGTCGGGGAGCTGTTTTTT
>13|medium-sized|TRBD1|TRBJ2-1|TRBV10-3
CAISWTGYNEQFF
TGTGCCATCAGCTGGACAGGGTACAATGAGCAGTTCTTC
>14|few|.|TRBJ1-2|TRBV7-8
CASSYGRRNYGYTF
TGTGCCAGCAGCTACGGACGGAGGAACTATGGCTACACCTTC
>15|.|TRBD2|TRBJ2-1|TRBV19
CASRMTSGIYNEQFF
TGTGCCAGTAGGATGACTAGCGGGATCTACAATGAGCAGTTCTTC
>16|.|TRBD1|TRBJ1-2|TRBV6-6
CASSYSGQGSMRGYTF
TGTGCCAGCAGTTACTCGGGACAGGGCAGCATGCGGGGCTACACCTTC
>19|.|TRBD2|TRBJ2-1|TRBV5-1
CASSKGLAGVRIGYNEQFF
TGCGCCAGCAGCAAAGGACTAGCGGGAGTACGCATCGGGTACAATGAGCAGTTCTTC
>16|once|TRBD1|TRBJ1-1|TRBV19
CASSIPQGAVSTEAFF
TGTGCCAGTAGTATCCCCCAGGGGGCTGTAAGCACTGAAGCTTTCTTT
>13|.|TRBD2|TRBJ2-7|TRBV9
CASSVGLAGEQYF
TGTGCCAGCAGCGTAGGACTAGCGGGAGAGCAGTACTTC
>17|once|.|TRBJ1-1|TRBV5-3
CARSLRGAAGMNTEAFF
TGTGCCAGAAGCTTGAGGGGCGCGGCTGGAATGAACACTGAAGCTTTCTTT
>14|.|TRBD1|TRBJ1-1|TRBV5-1
CASREQGNLGEAFF
TGCGCCAGCAGGGAACAGGGGAATCTTGGGGAAGCTTTCTTT
>18|once|TRBD2|TRBJ2-3|TRBV11-3
CASSQRFGGAGVTDTQYF
TGTGCCAGCAGCCAGCGGTTTGGGGGAGCGGGAGTTACCGATACGCAGTATTTT
>16|.|TRBD1|TRBJ1-1|TRBV7-9
CASSPRLDRANTEAFF
TGTGCCAGCAGCCCACGCCTTGACAGGGCTAACACTGAAGCTTTCTTT
>16|.|.|TRBJ1-1|TRBV28
CASSADSSPMNTEAFF
TGTGCCAGCAGTGCCGACAGCTCCCCCATGAACACTGAAGCTTTCTTT
>13|.|TRBD1|TRBJ2-7|TRBV27
CASSLGQTYEQYF
TGTGCCAGCAGCCTGGGACAGACCTACGAGCAGTACTTC
>15|.|TRBD2|TRBJ2-2|TRBV5-4
CASSLTGGAAGELFF
TGTGCCAGCAGCTTAACCGGGGGGGCGGCCGGGGAGCTGTTTTTT
>15|.|.|TRBJ2-3|TRBV29-1
CSVPPLSGGTDTQYF
TGCAGCGTTCCGCCCCTTAGCGGAGGCACAGATACGCAGTATTTT
>14|.|TRBD1|TRBJ2-3|TRBV6-6
CASSYGTDTDTQYF
TGTGCCAGCAGTTACGGGACAGACACAGATACGCAGTATTTT
>16|.|TRBD1|TRBJ2-1|TRBV6-6
CASSPIDGTGIFEQFF
TGTGCCAGCAGTCCCATCGACGGGACAGGGATTTTTGAGCAGTTCTTC
>16|.|TRBD2|TRBJ2-7|TRBV7-8
CASSSGGTSGRGGQYF
TGTGCCAGCAGCTCGGGAGGAACTAGCGGGAGGGGGGGGCAGTACTTC
>15|few|TRBD1|TRBJ2-7|TRBV5-8
CASSLPGQGAYEQYF
TGTGCCAGCAGCCTACCGGGACAGGGCGCCTACGAGCAGTACTTC
>14|.|.|TRBJ2-7|TRBV15
CATSRGESVYEQYF
TGTGCCACCAGCAGAGGGGAGAGCGTCTACGAGCAGTACTTC
>13|.|.|TRBJ1-2|TRBV6-5
CASSYSGVYGYTF
TGTGCCAGCAGTTACTCCGGGGTCTATGGCTACACCTTC
>15|.|.|TRBJ2-1|TRBV9
CASSVDLASWAEQFF
TGTGCCAGCAGCGTAGACTTGGCGTCTTGGGCTGAGCAGTTCTTC
>15|.|.|TRBJ1-6|TRBV11-2
CASSLATGYNSPLHF
TGTGCCAGCAGCTTAGCGACAGGTTATAATTCACCCCTCCACTTT
>14|.|TRBD2|TRBJ2-7|TRBV18
CASDGSGSGDEQYF
TGTGCCAGTGATGGGAGCGGGAGCGGAGACGAGCAGTACTTC
>12|.|.|TRBJ2-7|TRBV7-8
CASSLRGYEQYF
TGTGCCAGCAGCTTAAGAGGGTACGAGCAGTACTTC